The entry that follows covers one T cell receptor beta chain sequence. The antigen is not known. This entry belongs to a study of identical twins. Study-wide points: Memory repertoires lacked the insertion deficit that abundant cord blood beta clonotypes showed. Models underestimated how often monozygotic twins shared out-of-frame TCR alpha.

There are 15 residues in the CDR3. After removal of 4 bases from V and 8 bases from J, the junction contained 8 bases not matched to a gene. Germline V gene data show CDR1 as SGHRS and CDR2 as YFSETQ. One entry per CDR3 protein, called by TCRdb with MiXCR from the 5' RACE reads. This sample carries 550,000 to 700,000 distinct CDR3 sequences, around 20% of them seen once, and the ten largest clones take 4% to 5.5%. In addition, the sample was reused for a study of T cells expressing NK-cell markers. That report adds: The contribution of dominant NKG2C+ clonotypes to CD8+ T cells in six donors was roughly 1.0-7.5%.

The chain recombines TRBV5-1 with TRBJ2-1; 11 positions match TRBD2. The source is a woman younger than 30 in good health. Sequenced sample: PBMCs. The CDR3 DNA sequence: TGCGCCAGCAGCCCCCCTAGCGGGGGGAGCGATGAGCAGTTCTTC. Translation gives CASSPPSGGSDEQFF.